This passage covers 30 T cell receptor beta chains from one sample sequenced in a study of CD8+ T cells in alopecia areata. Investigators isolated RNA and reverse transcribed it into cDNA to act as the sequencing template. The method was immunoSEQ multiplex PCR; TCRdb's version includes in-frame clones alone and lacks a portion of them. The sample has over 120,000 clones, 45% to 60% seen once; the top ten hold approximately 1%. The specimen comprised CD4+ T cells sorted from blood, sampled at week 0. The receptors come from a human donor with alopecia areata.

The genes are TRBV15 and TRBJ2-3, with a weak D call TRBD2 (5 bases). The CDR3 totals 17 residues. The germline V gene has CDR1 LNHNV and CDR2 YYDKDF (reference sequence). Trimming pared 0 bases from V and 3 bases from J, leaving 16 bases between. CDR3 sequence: CATSRDLRGRGTDTQYF. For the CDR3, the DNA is TGTGCCACCAGCAGAGATTTGCGCGGCCGGGGTACAGATACGCAGTATTTT.

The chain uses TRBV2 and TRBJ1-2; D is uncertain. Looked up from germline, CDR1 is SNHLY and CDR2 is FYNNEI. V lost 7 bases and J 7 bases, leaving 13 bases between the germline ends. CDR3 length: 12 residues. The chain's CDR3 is CASKSLQAGYTF. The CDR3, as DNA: TGTGCCAGCAAATCTCTTCAGGCTGGCTACACCTTC.

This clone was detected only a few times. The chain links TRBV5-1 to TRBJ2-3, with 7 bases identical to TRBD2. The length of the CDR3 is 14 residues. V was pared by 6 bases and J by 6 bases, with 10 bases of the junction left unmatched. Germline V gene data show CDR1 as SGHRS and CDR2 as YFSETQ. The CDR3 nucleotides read TGCGCCAGCAACCCAGGAGGGCGGGAGGATACGCAGTATTTT. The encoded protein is CASNPGGREDTQYF.

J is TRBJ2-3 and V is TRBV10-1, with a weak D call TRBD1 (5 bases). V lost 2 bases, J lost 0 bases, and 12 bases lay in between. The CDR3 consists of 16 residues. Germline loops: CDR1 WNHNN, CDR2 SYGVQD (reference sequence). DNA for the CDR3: TGCGCCAGCAGTGAGGATGCAGGGATCAGCACAGATACGCAGTATTTT. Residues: CASSEDAGISTDTQYF.

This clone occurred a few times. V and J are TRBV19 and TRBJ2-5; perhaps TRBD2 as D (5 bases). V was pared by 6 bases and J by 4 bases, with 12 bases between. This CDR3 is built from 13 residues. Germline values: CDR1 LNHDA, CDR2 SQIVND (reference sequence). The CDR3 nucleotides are TGTGCCAGTAGGCAACTTGCGGGAGAGACCCAGTACTTC. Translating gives CASRQLAGETQYF.

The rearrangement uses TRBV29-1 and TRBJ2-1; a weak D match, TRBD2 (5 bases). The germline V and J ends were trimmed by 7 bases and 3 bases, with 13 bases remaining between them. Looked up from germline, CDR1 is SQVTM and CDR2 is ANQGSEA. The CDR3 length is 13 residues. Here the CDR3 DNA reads TGCAGCGCCCTTAGGGAGCTCTACAATGAGCAGTTCTTC. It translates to CSALRELYNEQFF.

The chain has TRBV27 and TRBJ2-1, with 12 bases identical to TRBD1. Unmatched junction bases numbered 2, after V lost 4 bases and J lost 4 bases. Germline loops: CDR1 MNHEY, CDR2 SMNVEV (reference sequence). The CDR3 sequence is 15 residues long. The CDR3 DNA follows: TGTGCCAGCAGTTGGGGACAGGGGGCTTACAATGAGCAGTTCTTC. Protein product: CASSWGQGAYNEQFF.

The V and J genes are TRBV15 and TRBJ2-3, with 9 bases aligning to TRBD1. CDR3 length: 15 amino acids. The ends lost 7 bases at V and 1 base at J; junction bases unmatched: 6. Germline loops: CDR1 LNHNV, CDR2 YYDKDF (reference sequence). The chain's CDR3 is CATNKDRGRTDTQYF. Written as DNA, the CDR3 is TGTGCCACCAACAAGGACAGGGGTCGCACAGATACGCAGTATTTT.

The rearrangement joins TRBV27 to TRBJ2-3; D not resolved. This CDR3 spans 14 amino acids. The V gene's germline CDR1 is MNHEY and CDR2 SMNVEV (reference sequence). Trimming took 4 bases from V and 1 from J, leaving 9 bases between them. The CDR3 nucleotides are TGTGCCAGCAGTTCAAGGCCCCGCACAGATACGCAGTATTTT. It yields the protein CASSSRPRTDTQYF.

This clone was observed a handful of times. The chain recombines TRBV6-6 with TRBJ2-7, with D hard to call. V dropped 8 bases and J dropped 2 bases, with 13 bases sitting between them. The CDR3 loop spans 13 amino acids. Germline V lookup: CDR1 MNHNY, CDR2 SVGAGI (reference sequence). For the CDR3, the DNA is TGTGCCAGCGGAAGACTGGAAACCTACGAGCAGTACTTC. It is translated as CASGRLETYEQYF.

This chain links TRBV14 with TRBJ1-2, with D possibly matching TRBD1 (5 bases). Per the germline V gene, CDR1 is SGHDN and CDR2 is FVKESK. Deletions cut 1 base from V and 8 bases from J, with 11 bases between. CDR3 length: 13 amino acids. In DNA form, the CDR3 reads TGTGCCAGCAGCCAAGTTTTCCGGGACGGCTACACCTTC. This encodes CASSQVFRDGYTF. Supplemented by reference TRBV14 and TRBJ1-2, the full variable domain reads EAGVTQFPSHSVIEKGQTVTLRCDPISGHDNLYWYRRVMGKEIKFLLHFVKESKQDESGMPNNRFLAERTGGTYSTLKVQPAELEDSGVYFCASSQVFRDGYTFGSGTRLTVV.

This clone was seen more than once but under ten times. The CDR3 DNA sequence: TGTGCCAGCAGCTCGCGGTGGAACACCGGGGAGCTGTTTTTT. It is translated as CASSSRWNTGELFF. The rearrangement uses TRBV7-8 and TRBJ2-2; D is ambiguous. The V gene's germline CDR1 is SGHVS and CDR2 FQNEAQ. V was trimmed by 4 bases and J by 1 base, leaving 7 bases between them. The CDR3 has 14 amino acids.

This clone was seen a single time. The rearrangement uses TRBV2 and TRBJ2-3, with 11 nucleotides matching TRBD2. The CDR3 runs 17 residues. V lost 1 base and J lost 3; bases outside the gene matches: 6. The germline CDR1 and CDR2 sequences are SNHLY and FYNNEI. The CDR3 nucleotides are TGTGCCAGCAGTGAAGGTACTAGCGGGAGAAGGACAGATACGCAGTATTTT. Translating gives CASSEGTSGRRTDTQYF.

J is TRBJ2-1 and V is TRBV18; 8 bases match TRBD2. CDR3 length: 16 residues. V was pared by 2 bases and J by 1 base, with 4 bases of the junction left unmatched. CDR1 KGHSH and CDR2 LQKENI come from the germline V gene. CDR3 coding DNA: TGTGCCAGCTCACCAATAGCGGGGCGATCCTACAATGAGCAGTTCTTC. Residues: CASSPIAGRSYNEQFF.

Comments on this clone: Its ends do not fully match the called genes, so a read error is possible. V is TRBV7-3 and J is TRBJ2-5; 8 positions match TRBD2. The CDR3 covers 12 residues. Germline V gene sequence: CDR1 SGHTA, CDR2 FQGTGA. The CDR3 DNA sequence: TGTGCCAGCAGTCCCCATGCGGGGGGCGGTGACTTC. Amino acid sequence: CASSPHAGGGDF.

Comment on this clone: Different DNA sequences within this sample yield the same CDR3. The CDR3 loop is CASSLGGGYTF. Here the CDR3 DNA reads TGTGCCAGCAGCCTCGGGGGTGGCTACACCTTC. V is TRBV5-6 and J is TRBJ1-2, with a weak D call TRBD1 (5 bases). The CDR3 totals 11 residues. Trimming shortened V by 4 bases and J by 7 bases, and 8 bases separated the two germline ends. Germline lookup yields CDR1 SGHDT and CDR2 YYEEEE.

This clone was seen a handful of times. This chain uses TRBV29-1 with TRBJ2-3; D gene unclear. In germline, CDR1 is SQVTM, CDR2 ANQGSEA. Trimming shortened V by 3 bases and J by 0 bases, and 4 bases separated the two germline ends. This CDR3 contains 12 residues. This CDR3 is CSVDSSTDTQYF. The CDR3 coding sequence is TGCAGCGTTGATTCGAGCACAGATACGCAGTATTTT.

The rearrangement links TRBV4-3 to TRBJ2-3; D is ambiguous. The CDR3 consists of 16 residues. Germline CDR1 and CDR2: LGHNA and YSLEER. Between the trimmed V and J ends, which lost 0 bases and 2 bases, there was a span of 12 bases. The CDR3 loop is CASSQDYQRLTDTQYF. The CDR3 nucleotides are TGCGCCAGCAGCCAAGACTACCAGCGCCTCACAGATACGCAGTATTTT.

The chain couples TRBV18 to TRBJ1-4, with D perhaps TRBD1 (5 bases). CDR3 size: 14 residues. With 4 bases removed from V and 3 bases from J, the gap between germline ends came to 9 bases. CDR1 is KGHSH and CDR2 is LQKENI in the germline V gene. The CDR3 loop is CASSQQQANEKLFF. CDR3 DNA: TGTGCCAGCTCACAACAACAGGCTAATGAAAAACTGTTTTTT. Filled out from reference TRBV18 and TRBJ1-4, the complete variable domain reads NAGVMQNPRHLVRRRGQEARLRCSPMKGHSHVYWYRQLPEEGLKFMVYLQKENIIDESGMPKERFSAEFPKEGPSILRIQQVVRGDSAAYFCASSQQQANEKLFFGSGTQLSVL.

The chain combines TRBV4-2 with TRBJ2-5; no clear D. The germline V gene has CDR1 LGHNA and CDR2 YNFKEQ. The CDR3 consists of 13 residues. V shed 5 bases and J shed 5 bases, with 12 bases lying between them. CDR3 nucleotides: TGTGCCAGCAGCGGGGAATTACGCGAGACCCAGTACTTC. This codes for CASSGELRETQYF.

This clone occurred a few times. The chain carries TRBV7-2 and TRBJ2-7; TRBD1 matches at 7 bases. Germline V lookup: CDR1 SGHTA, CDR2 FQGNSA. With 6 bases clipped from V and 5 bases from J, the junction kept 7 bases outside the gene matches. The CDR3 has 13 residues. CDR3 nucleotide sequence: TGTGCCAGCAGTGGACAGGTTTCGGACGAGCAGTACTTC. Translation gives CASSGQVSDEQYF.

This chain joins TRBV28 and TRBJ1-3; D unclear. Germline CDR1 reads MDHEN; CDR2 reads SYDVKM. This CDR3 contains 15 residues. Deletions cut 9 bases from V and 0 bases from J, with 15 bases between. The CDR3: CASTSPSFSGNTIYF. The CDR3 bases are TGTGCCAGTACTTCTCCTAGCTTCTCTGGAAACACCATATATTTT.

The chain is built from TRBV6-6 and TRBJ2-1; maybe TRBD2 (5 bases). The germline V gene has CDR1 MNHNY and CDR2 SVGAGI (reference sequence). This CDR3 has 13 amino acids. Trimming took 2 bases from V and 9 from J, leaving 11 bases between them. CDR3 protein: CASSYPQRVEQFF. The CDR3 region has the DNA TGTGCCAGCAGTTACCCCCAGAGGGTTGAGCAGTTCTTC.

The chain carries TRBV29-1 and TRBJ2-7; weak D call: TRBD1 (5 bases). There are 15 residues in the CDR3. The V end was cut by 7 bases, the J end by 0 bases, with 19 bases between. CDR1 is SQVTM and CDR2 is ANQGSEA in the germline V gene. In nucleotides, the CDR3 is TGCAGCGCAAGAAAGGACACAGGAATCTCCTACGAGCAGTACTTC. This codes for CSARKDTGISYEQYF.

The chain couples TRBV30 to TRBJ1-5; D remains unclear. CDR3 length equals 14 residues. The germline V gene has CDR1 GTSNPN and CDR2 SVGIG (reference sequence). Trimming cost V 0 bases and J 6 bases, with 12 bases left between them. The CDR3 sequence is CAWSVPQAGQPQHF. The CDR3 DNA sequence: TGTGCCTGGAGTGTACCCCAGGCAGGTCAGCCCCAGCATTTT.

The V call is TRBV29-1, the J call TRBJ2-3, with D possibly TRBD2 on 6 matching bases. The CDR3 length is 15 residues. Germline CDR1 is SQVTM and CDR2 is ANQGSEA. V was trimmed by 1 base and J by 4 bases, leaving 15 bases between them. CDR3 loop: CSVEGIAVGADTQYF. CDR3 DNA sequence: TGCAGCGTTGAAGGGATAGCGGTAGGCGCAGATACGCAGTATTTT.

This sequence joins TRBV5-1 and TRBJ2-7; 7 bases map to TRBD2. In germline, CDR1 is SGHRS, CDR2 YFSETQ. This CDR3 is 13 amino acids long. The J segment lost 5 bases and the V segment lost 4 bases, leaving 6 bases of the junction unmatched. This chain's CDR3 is CASSRGGSDEQYF. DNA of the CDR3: TGCGCCAGCAGCCGGGGCGGGAGTGACGAGCAGTACTTC.

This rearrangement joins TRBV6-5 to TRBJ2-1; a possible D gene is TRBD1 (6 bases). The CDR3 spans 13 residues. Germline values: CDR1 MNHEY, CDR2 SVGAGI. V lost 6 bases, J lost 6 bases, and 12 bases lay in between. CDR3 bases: TGTGCCAGCAGCCTAGGGACACCCAATGAGCAGTTCTTC. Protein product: CASSLGTPNEQFF.

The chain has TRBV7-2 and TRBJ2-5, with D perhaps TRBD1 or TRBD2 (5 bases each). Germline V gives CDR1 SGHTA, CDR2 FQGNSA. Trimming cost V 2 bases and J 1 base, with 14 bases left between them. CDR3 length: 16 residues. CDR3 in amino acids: CASSLHTGTTQETQYF. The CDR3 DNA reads TGTGCCAGCAGCTTACACACCGGGACCACCCAAGAGACCCAGTACTTC.

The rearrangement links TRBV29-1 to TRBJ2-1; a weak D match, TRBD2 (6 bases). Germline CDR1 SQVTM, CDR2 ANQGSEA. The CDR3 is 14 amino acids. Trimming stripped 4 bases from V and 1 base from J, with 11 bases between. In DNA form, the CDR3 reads TGCAGCGTTGCCGGGACTCTGTCCTACAATGAGCAGTTCTTC. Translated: CSVAGTLSYNEQFF.